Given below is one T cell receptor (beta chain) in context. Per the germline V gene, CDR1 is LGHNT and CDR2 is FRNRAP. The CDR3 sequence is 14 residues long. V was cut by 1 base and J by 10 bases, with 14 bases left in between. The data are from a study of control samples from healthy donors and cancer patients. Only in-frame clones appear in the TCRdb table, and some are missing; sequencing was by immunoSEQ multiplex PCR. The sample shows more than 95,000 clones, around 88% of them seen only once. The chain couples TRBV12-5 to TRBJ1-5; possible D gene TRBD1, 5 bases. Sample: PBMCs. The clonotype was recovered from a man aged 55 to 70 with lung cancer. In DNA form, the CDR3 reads TGTGCTAGTGGTTTGGGAGAAATGGGGCGTCCCCAGCATTTT. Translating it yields CASGLGEMGRPQHF. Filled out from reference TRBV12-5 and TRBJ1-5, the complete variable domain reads DARVTQTPRHKVTEMGQEVTMRCQPILGHNTVFWYRQTMMQGLELLAYFRNRAPLDDSGMPKDRFSAEMPDATLATLKIQPSEPRDSAVYFCASGLGEMGRPQHFGDGTRLSIL.